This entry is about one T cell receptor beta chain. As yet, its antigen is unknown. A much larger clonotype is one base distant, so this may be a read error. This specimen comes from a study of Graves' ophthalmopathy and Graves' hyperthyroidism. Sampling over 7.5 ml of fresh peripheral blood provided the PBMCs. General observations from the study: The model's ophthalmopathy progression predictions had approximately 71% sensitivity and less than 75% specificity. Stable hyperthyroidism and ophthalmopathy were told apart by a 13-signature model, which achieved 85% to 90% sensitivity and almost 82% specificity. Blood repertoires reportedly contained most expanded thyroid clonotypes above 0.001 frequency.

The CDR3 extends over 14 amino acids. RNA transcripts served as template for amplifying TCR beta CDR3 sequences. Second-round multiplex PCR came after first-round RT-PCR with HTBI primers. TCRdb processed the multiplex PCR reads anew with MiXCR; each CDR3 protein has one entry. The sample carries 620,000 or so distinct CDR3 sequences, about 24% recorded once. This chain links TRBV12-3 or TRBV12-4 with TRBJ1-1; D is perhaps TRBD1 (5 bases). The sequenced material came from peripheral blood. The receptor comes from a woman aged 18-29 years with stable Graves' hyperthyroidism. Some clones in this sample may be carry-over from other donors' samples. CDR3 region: CASSLQGEHTEACF. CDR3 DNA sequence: TGTGCCAGCAGCCTCCAGGGTGAGCACACTGAAGCTTGCTTT.